A selection of T cell receptor beta chains follows, all from one sample in a study of vaccination and CD4 T cells after COVID-19. These TCRs are of unknown antigen specificity. Each CDR3 protein is one row after TCRdb ran MiXCR on the PCR reads. This table holds about 12,000 distinct CDR3 sequences, approximately 50% found once. Sequencing used CD4+ T cells from blood, cultured in vitro. These receptors were taken from a human donor who had recovered from COVID-19. CDR3s include the opening cysteine and the closing phenylalanine or tryptophan. The order of the fields is V gene, clone size, D gene, J gene, CDR3 protein, CDR3 DNA. The D gene is left open where the match is weak. For some rows the clone size is stated as once, few or many, or as a class when expanded; others skip it.

TRBV27	few	TRBD2	TRBJ2-1	CASSLGAGAYNEQFF	TGTGCCAGCAGTTTAGGGGCGGGAGCATACAATGAGCAGTTCTTC
TRBV20-1	few	TRBD1	TRBJ2-3	CSASRDSNRGTDTQYF	TGCAGTGCTAGCCGGGACAGTAATAGGGGCACAGATACGCAGTATTTT
TRBV28	-	TRBD1	TRBJ2-2	CASSPGQATRELFF	TGTGCCAGCAGTCCAGGACAGGCCACTAGGGAGCTGTTTTTT
TRBV5-4	-	-	TRBJ1-1	CASSVDSLNTEAFF	TGTGCCAGCAGCGTGGACAGCCTGAACACTGAAGCTTTCTTT
TRBV6-1	few	-	TRBJ1-1	CASRMRFASNTEAFF	TGTGCCAGCAGGATGCGATTTGCATCAAACACTGAAGCTTTCTTT
TRBV20-1	-	-	TRBJ1-5	CSARSPVLSNQPQHF	TGCAGTGCTAGGTCCCCTGTGCTTAGCAATCAGCCCCAGCATTTT
TRBV12-3/TRBV12-4	few	-	TRBJ2-5	CASSRGGALVETQYF	TGTGCCAGCAGTCGTGGGGGGGCGTTAGTTGAGACCCAGTACTTC
TRBV20-1	few	TRBD1	TRBJ2-7	CSARGDRAEVEQYF	TGCAGTGCTAGAGGGGACAGGGCTGAGGTGGAGCAGTACTTC
TRBV19	few	-	TRBJ2-4	CASSTRASPGAKNIQYF	TGTGCCAGTAGTACACGGGCCTCACCAGGGGCCAAAAACATTCAGTACTTC
TRBV20-1	once	-	TRBJ2-1	CSASFFRVYGEQFF	TGCAGTGCTAGTTTCTTTAGGGTGTACGGCGAGCAGTTCTTC
TRBV20-1	-	-	TRBJ1-5	CSASGTSDSNQPQHF	TGCAGTGCTAGTGGGACGTCGGATAGCAATCAGCCCCAGCATTTT
TRBV28	-	-	TRBJ2-1	CASSYPQREQFF	TGTGCCAGCAGTTACCCTCAGCGGGAGCAGTTCTTC
TRBV5-4	-	TRBD2	TRBJ2-2	CASSPGLARSTGELFF	TGTGCCAGCAGCCCCGGACTAGCCCGGAGCACCGGGGAGCTGTTTTTT
TRBV6-2/TRBV6-3	-	-	TRBJ2-1	CASSLLSLSGEQFF	TGTGCCAGCAGTCTTCTTTCGTTGAGCGGTGAGCAGTTCTTC
TRBV5-1	-	TRBD2	TRBJ2-1	CASSPGGTRPFSEQFF	TGCGCCAGCAGCCCGGGGGGGACTAGACCCTTCTCTGAGCAGTTCTTC
TRBV12-3/TRBV12-4	-	-	TRBJ2-2	CASRAAGTGELFF	TGTGCCAGCAGGGCCGCGGGAACCGGGGAGCTGTTTTTT
TRBV7-2	-	-	TRBJ2-2	CASSLEDYQRGGELFF	TGTGCCAGCAGCTTAGAAGACTACCAACGCGGCGGGGAGCTGTTTTTT
TRBV28	-	TRBD1	TRBJ1-5	CASSETDRVNQPQHF	TGTGCCAGCAGTGAGACCGACAGGGTTAATCAGCCCCAGCATTTT
TRBV20-1	-	TRBD1	TRBJ2-4	CSAGGTGGLKNIQYF	TGCAGTGCTGGAGGGACAGGGGGTTTGAAAAACATTCAGTACTTC
TRBV18	-	TRBD2	TRBJ2-4	CASSPPRGLAGVAKNIQYF	TGTGCCAGCTCACCCCCTAGGGGGCTAGCGGGGGTGGCCAAAAACATTCAGTACTTC
TRBV20-1	-	TRBD2	TRBJ2-3	CSAREAGGLGVTQYF	TGCAGTGCTAGAGAAGCGGGGGGGCTCGGAGTTACGCAGTATTTT
TRBV28	few	-	TRBJ1-1	CASRLIQRTEKNTEAFF	TGTGCCAGCAGGCTGATCCAAAGGACAGAGAAGAACACTGAAGCTTTCTTT
TRBV20-1	-	-	TRBJ2-7	CSGGGPTYSYEQYF	TGCAGTGGAGGCGGGCCAACCTACTCCTACGAGCAGTACTTC
TRBV28	-	-	TRBJ2-5	CASSLYRRQQETQYF	TGTGCCAGCAGTTTATACAGAAGGCAACAAGAGACCCAGTACTTC